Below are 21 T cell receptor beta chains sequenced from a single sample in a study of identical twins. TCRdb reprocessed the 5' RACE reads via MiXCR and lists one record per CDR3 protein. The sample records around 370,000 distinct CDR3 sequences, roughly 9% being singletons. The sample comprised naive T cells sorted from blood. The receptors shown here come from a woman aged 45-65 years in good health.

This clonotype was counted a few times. This chain's CDR3 is CASRGLTNTEAFF. The CDR3 DNA follows: TGTGCCAGCAGGGGGCTAACGAACACTGAAGCTTTCTTT. The V gene is TRBV3-1, the J gene TRBJ1-1; weak D call: TRBD1 (5 bases). Trimming cost V 6 bases and J 1 base, with 9 bases left between them. There are 13 residues in the CDR3. Germline CDR1 is LGHDT and CDR2 is YNNKEL (reference sequence).

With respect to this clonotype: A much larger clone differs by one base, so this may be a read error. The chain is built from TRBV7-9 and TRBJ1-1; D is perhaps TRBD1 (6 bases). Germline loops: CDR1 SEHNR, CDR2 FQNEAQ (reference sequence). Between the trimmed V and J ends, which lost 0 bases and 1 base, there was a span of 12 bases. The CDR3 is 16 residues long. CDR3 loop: CASSLAGGQGNTEAFF. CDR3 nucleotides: TGTGCCAGCAGCTTAGCGGGGGGCCAGGGGAACACTGAAGCTTTCTTT.

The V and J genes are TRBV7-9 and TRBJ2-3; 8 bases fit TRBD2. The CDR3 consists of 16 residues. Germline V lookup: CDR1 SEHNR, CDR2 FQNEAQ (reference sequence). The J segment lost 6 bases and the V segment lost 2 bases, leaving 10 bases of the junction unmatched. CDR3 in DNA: TGTGCCAGCAGCTTACCGGGAGGGCCGGTAGGCGATACGCAGTATTTT. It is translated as CASSLPGGPVGDTQYF.

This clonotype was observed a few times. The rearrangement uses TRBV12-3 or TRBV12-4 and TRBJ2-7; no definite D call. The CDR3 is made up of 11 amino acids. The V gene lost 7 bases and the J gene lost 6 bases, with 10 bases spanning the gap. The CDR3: CASTNQAEQYF. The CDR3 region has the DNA TGTGCCAGCACCAACCAGGCCGAGCAGTACTTC.

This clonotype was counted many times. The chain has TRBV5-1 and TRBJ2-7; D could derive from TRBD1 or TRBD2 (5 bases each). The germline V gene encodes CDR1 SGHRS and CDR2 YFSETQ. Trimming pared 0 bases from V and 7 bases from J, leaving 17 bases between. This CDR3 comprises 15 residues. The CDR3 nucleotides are TGCGCCAGCAGCTTGGCCCAGACGGTTGGGGGTGAGCAGTACTTC. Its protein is CASSLAQTVGGEQYF.

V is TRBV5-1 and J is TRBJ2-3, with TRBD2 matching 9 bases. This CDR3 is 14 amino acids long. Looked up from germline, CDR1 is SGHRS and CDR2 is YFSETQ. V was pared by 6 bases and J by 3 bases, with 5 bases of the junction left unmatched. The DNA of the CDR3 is TGCGCCAGCAAAATTAGCGGGAGAACAGATACGCAGTATTTT. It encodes CASKISGRTDTQYF.

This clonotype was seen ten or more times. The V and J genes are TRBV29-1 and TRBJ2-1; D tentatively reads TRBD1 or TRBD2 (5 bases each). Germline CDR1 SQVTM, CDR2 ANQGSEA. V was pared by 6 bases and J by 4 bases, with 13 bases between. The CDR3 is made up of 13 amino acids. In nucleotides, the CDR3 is TGCAGCGTGAGGGGTGGCATTTACAATGAGCAGTTCTTC. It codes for CSVRGGIYNEQFF.

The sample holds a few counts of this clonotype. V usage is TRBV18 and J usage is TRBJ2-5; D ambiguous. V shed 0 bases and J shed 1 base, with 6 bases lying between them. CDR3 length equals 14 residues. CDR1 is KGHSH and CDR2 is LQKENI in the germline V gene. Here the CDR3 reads CASSPPSFQETQYF. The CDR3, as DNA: TGTGCCAGCTCACCACCTAGCTTCCAAGAGACCCAGTACTTC.

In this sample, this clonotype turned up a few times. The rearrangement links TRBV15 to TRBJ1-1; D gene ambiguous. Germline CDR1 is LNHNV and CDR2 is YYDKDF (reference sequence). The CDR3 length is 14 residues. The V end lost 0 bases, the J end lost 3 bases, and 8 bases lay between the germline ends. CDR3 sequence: CATSRDPGDTEAFF. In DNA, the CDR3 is TGTGCCACCAGCAGAGATCCCGGGGACACTGAAGCTTTCTTT.

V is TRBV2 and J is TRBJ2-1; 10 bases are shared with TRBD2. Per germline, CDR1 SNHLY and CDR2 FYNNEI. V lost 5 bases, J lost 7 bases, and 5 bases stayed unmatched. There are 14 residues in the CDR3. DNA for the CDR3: TGTGCCAGCAGTATTAGCGGGAGGAGAAATGAGCAGTTCTTC. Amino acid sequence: CASSISGRRNEQFF. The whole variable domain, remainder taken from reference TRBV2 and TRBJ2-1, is EPEVTQTPSHQVTQMGQEVILRCVPISNHLYFYWYRQILGQKVEFLVSFYNNEISEKSEIFDDQFSVERPDGSNFTLKIRSTKLEDSAMYFCASSISGRRNEQFFGPGTRLTVL.

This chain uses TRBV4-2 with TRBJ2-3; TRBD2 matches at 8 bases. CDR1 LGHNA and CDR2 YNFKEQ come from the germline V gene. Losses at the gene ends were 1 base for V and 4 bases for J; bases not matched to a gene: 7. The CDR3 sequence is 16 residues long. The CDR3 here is CASSQAPGLEADTQYF. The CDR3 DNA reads TGTGCCAGCAGCCAAGCTCCGGGACTAGAAGCAGATACGCAGTATTTT.

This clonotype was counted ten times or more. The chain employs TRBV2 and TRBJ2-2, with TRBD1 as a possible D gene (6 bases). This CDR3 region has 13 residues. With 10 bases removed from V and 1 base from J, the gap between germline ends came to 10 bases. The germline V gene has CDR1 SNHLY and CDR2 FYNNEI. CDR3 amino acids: CAKSGENTGELFF. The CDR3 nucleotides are TGTGCCAAATCAGGGGAGAACACCGGGGAGCTGTTTTTT.

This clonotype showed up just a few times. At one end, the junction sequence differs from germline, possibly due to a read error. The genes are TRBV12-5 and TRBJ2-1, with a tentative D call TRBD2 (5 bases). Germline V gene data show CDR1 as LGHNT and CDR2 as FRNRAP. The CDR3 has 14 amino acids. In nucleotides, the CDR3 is TGTGCTAGTGTTTTGGCGAGGGCCTACAATGAGCAGTTCTTC. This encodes CASVLARAYNEQFF.

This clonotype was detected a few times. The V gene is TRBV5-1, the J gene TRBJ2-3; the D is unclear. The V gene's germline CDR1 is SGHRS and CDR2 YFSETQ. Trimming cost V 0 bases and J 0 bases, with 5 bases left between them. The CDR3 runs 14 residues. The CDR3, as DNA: TGCGCCAGCAGCTTGGAGAGCAGCACAGATACGCAGTATTTT. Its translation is CASSLESSTDTQYF.

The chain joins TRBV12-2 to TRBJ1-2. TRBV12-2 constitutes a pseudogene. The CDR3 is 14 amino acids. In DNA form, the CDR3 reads TGTGCAAGTCGCTTAGCGGGGGGAAGGCTTGGCTACACCTTC. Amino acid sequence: CASRLAGGRLGYTF.

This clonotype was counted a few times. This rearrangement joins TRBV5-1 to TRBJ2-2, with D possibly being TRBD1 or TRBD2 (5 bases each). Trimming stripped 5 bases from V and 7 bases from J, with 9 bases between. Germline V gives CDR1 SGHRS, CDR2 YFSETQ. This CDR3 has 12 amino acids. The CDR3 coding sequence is TGCGCCAGCAGGTGGGACGACGGGGAGCTGTTTTTT. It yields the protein CASRWDDGELFF.

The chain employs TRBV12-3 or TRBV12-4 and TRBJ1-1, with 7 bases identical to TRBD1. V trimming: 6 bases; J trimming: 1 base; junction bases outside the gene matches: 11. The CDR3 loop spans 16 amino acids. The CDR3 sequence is CASRPSLRGPNTEAFF. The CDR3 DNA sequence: TGTGCCAGCAGACCCTCCCTAAGGGGGCCGAACACTGAAGCTTTCTTT.

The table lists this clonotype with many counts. CDR3 residues: CASSLHSDPVLEAFF. The CDR3 nucleotides read TGTGCCAGCAGTTTACACTCGGACCCGGTCCTTGAAGCTTTCTTT. The chain carries TRBV6-6 and TRBJ1-1; no definite D call. V lost 4 bases and J lost 7, with 19 bases in between. Germline CDR1 is MNHNY and CDR2 is SVGAGI (reference sequence). The CDR3 covers 15 residues.

This CDR3 reads CASSSGLAGGETQYF. The CDR3 DNA follows: TGCGCCAGCAGCTCGGGACTAGCGGGAGGGGAGACCCAGTACTTC. The chain joins TRBV5-1 to TRBJ2-5; 16 bases are shared with TRBD2. This CDR3 is built from 15 residues. Germline CDR1 reads SGHRS; CDR2 reads YFSETQ. After removal of 3 bases from V and 5 bases from J, the junction contained 1 base not matched to a gene.

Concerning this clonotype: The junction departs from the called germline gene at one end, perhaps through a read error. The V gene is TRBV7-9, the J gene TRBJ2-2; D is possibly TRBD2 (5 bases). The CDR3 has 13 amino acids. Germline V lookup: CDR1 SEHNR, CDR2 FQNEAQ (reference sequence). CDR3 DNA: TGTGCCAGCACCTTACTAGGCACCGGGGAGCTGTTTTTT. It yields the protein CASTLLGTGELFF.

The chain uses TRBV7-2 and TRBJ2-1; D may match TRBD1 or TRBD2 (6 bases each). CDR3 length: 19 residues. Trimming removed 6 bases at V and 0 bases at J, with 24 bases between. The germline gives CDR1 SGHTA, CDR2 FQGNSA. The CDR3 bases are TGTGCCAGCAGGTTAAGGGGGACTGGAGATTGGGGCTCCTACAATGAGCAGTTCTTC. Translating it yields CASRLRGTGDWGSYNEQFF.